This TCR beta chain was identified during a study of cytomegalovirus exposure and HLA in healthy donors. Study-wide results and limits: Researchers reported in a later analysis that a missense DCLRE1C variant was tied to TCR beta V- and J-gene trimming. Presence/absence analyses treated sequencing depth as roughly uniform across donors.

Note on this clone: Its antigen is currently unknown.

This PCR relied on a set of 60 Vbeta primers and 13 Jbeta primers. TCRdb's copy holds only in-frame clones and misses some; the assay was immunoSEQ multiplex PCR. The sample holds about 250,000 clones, roughly 80% seen once. CDR3 length equals 13 residues. Germline CDR1 reads MGHDK; CDR2 reads SYGVNS. Deletions cut 2 bases from V and 8 bases from J, with 12 bases between. V is TRBV25-1 and J is TRBJ1-2, with no clear D. Sequenced: PBMCs. The clonotype was recovered from a girl aged 2-10 years in good health and CMV-seronegative. CDR3 sequence: CASSEAWAMGYTF. The CDR3 DNA sequence: TGTGCCAGCAGTGAAGCATGGGCGATGGGCTACACCTTC.